What follows are 21 T cell receptor beta chains derived from one specimen sequenced in a study of T-cell reconstitution after alpha-beta-depleted transplantation in children. Unique molecular identifiers featured in how the TCRbeta library was prepared. TCRdb reprocessed the PCR reads via MiXCR and lists one record per CDR3 protein. Among about 480,000 distinct CDR3 sequences listed, roughly an eighth were seen once. Specimen: PBMCs from the stem cell graft donor, collected from the stem cell graft. All receptors derive from a human donor who donated a stem cell graft to a child with combined immunodeficiency.

Only a few counts were recorded for this clonotype. The chain has TRBV5-1 and TRBJ1-1; D is perhaps TRBD1 (5 bases). V was cut by 4 bases and J by 5 bases, with 18 bases left in between. This CDR3 spans 15 amino acids. Germline values: CDR1 SGHRS, CDR2 YFSETQ. The CDR3 sequence is CASSPLAGRGTEAFF. As DNA, the CDR3 is TGCGCCAGCAGCCCCCTGGCAGGGAGGGGAACTGAAGCTTTCTTT.

This clonotype was picked up many times. The V and J genes are TRBV12-3 or TRBV12-4 and TRBJ2-5; 8 bases agree with TRBD1. The CDR3 loop spans 13 amino acids. V lost 7 bases to trimming and J lost 1 base; unmatched junction nucleotides: 2. CDR3 sequence: CASNQGAQETQYF. The CDR3 bases are TGTGCCAGCAATCAGGGGGCCCAAGAGACCCAGTACTTC.

This chain connects TRBV7-3 to TRBJ2-6; D is perhaps TRBD1 (5 bases). This CDR3 comprises 14 residues. Germline V gene lookup returns CDR1 SGHTA and CDR2 FQGTGA. V dropped 7 bases and J dropped 4 bases, with 11 bases sitting between them. The CDR3: CASNAGSGANVLTF. In nucleotides, the CDR3 is TGTGCCAGCAACGCAGGGTCGGGGGCCAACGTCCTGACTTTC.

This chain joins TRBV2 and TRBJ2-1; D may be TRBD1 (5 bases). Germline CDR1 is SNHLY and CDR2 is FYNNEI. V gave up 0 bases and J gave up 14 bases, with 11 bases separating them. This CDR3 region has 12 residues. CDR3 nucleotide sequence: TGTGCCAGCAGTGAAGCGCCCACACAGGAGTTCTTC. This sequence encodes CASSEAPTQEFF.

This clonotype was counted between two and nine times. CDR3 sequence (DNA): TGTGCCGGAAGCTATGGGAATGAGCAGTTCTTC. This gives the protein CAGSYGNEQFF. This rearrangement joins TRBV12-3 or TRBV12-4 to TRBJ2-1; D is unresolved. The CDR3 sequence is 11 residues long. Trimming pared 11 bases from V and 7 bases from J, leaving 12 bases between.

This clonotype has a count of ten or more. The rearrangement links TRBV28 to TRBJ1-5, with D unresolved. V was cut by 7 bases and J by 2 bases, with 15 bases left in between. The germline V gene encodes CDR1 MDHEN and CDR2 SYDVKM. The CDR3 has 15 amino acids. The CDR3 DNA follows: TGTGCCAGCATCAAGTGGGATCGGCGCAATCAGCCCCAGCATTTT. Its protein product is CASIKWDRRNQPQHF.

This clonotype was counted a few times. This chain uses TRBV7-2 with TRBJ2-1, with 9 bases lining up with TRBD2. The CDR3 length is 16 residues. With V trimmed by 10 bases and J by 1 base, 11 bases remained unmatched. The germline V gene encodes CDR1 SGHTA and CDR2 FQGNSA. The DNA of the CDR3 is TGTGCCATTAGAAGGCTAGCGGGACCTTCCTACAATGAGCAGTTCTTC. Translating gives CAIRRLAGPSYNEQFF. Variable domain in full (rest from reference TRBV7-2 and TRBJ2-1): GAGVSQSPSNKVTEKGKDVELRCDPISGHTALYWYRQSLGQGLEFLIYFQGNSAPDKSGLPSDRFSAERTGGSVSTLTIQRTQQEDSAVYLCAIRRLAGPSYNEQFFGPGTRLTVL.

This clonotype was seen many times. V and J are TRBV7-8 and TRBJ1-1; the D gene is possibly TRBD1 (5 bases). Trimming shortened V by 7 bases and J by 4 bases, and 16 bases separated the two germline ends. This CDR3 spans 14 amino acids. Germline CDR1 and CDR2: SGHVS and FQNEAQ. Here the CDR3 reads CASNNRGTGTEAFF. The CDR3 DNA follows: TGTGCCAGCAACAATAGGGGTACTGGCACTGAAGCTTTCTTT. Full variable domain (outside the CDR3, taken from reference TRBV7-8 and TRBJ1-1): GAGVSQSPRYKVAKRGQDVALRCDPISGHVSLFWYQQALGQGPEFLTYFQNEAQLDKSGLPSDRFFAERPEGSVSTLKIQRTQQEDSAVYLCASNNRGTGTEAFFGQGTRLTVV.

This clonotype was observed a single time. The rearrangement uses TRBV7-6 and TRBJ2-7; D perhaps matches TRBD1 (7 bases). V lost 7 bases and J lost 4, with 17 bases in between. The germline V gene has CDR1 SGHVS and CDR2 FNYEAQ. CDR3 length: 14 residues. The CDR3 DNA follows: TGTGCCAGCACACCACGGGCAGGGGGGTACGAGCAGTACTTC. Amino acids: CASTPRAGGYEQYF.

The genes are TRBV6-1 and TRBJ1-5, with TRBD1 matching 11 bases. This CDR3 is built from 13 residues. V lost 9 bases and J lost 5; bases outside the gene matches: 3. Looked up from germline, CDR1 is MNHNS and CDR2 is SASEGT. The CDR3 nucleotides read TGTGCCAGGATGGACAGGGGGCATCAGCCCCAGCATTTT. Encoded protein: CARMDRGHQPQHF.

This clonotype was detected only a few times. The rearrangement uses TRBV11-2 and TRBJ2-1; unclear D gene. Germline V gene sequence: CDR1 SGHAT, CDR2 FQNNGV. With 1 base removed from V and 3 bases from J, the gap between germline ends came to 10 bases. This CDR3 has 15 amino acids. CDR3 amino acids: CASSLVSRLYNEQFF. The CDR3 bases are TGTGCCAGCAGCTTAGTATCCAGGCTCTACAATGAGCAGTTCTTC.

This clonotype was detected only a few times. For the CDR3, the DNA is TGTGCCAGCAGCTTACCTGAGCGGGGGGGCCGCAGTTTTTCCTACAATGAGCAGTTCTTC. It codes for CASSLPERGGRSFSYNEQFF. The chain links TRBV5-4 to TRBJ2-1; 10 bases are a match to TRBD2. With V trimmed by 2 bases and J by 1 base, 15 bases remained unmatched. Germline-derived CDR1 and CDR2 are SGHNT and YYREEE (reference sequence). The CDR3 is 20 residues long.

This clonotype was seen at least ten times. The chain uses TRBV5-1 and TRBJ2-5, with TRBD2 identical over 8 bases. Germline CDR1 is SGHRS and CDR2 is YFSETQ. This CDR3 comprises 16 residues. With 0 bases clipped from V and 4 bases from J, the junction kept 8 bases outside the gene matches. The CDR3 spells CASSLAPAGGRETQYF. As DNA, the CDR3 is TGCGCCAGCAGCTTGGCACCCGCGGGGGGCCGAGAGACCCAGTACTTC.

V gene TRBV4-3 combines with J gene TRBJ2-1; 13 bases are a match to TRBD2. Germline values: CDR1 LGHNA, CDR2 YSLEER. The CDR3 is 17 amino acids. Trimming cost V 4 bases and J 7 bases; bases outside gene matches: 10. CDR3 coding DNA: TGCGCCAGCAGCCGCACAAGGGTGGGACTAGCGGGAAATGAGCAGTTCTTC. It yields the protein CASSRTRVGLAGNEQFF.

This clonotype was detected a few times. The gene calls are TRBV18 and TRBJ2-7; D is possibly TRBD1 or TRBD2 (5 bases each). The germline V gene has CDR1 KGHSH and CDR2 LQKENI. The CDR3 consists of 13 residues. V lost 8 bases to trimming and J lost 2 bases, with 13 bases between them. The DNA for the CDR3 is TGTGCCAGCCGGATCGGGGCCACCTACGAGCAGTACTTC. Amino acids: CASRIGATYEQYF.

This clonotype has just a few counts. The chain combines TRBV6-1 with TRBJ2-7; a weak D match, TRBD1 (6 bases). Looked up from germline, CDR1 is MNHNS and CDR2 is SASEGT. The ends were cut back, 7 bases at V and 1 base at J, with 14 bases in the middle. The CDR3 totals 14 residues. CDR3 residues: CASMRQARSYEQYF. The CDR3 DNA is TGTGCCAGCATGAGACAGGCCCGGTCCTACGAGCAGTACTTC.

This clonotype came up many times. The V and J genes are TRBV9 and TRBJ2-1, with D perhaps TRBD2 (5 bases). The CDR3 has 16 residues. Germline CDR1 and CDR2: SGDLS and YYNGEE. Trimming pared 0 bases from V and 1 base from J, leaving 11 bases between. As DNA, the CDR3 is TGTGCCAGCAGCGTAGGGGGAGTCACATCCTACAATGAGCAGTTCTTC. Its translation is CASSVGGVTSYNEQFF.

In this sample, this clonotype turned up a few times. The chain links TRBV7-2 to TRBJ2-2; D ambiguous. This CDR3 is 16 amino acids long. The germline V gene encodes CDR1 SGHTA and CDR2 FQGNSA. The V and J ends lost 3 bases and 0 bases respectively, with 11 bases between them. The CDR3 region is CASSLSPPPNTGELFF. CDR3 nucleotide sequence: TGTGCCAGCAGCTTGAGTCCCCCTCCGAACACCGGGGAGCTGTTTTTT. Complete variable domain (other parts from reference TRBV7-2 and TRBJ2-2): GAGVSQSPSNKVTEKGKDVELRCDPISGHTALYWYRQSLGQGLEFLIYFQGNSAPDKSGLPSDRFSAERTGGSVSTLTIQRTQQEDSAVYLCASSLSPPPNTGELFFGEGSRLTVL.

This clonotype occurred a few times. This chain uses TRBV7-2 with TRBJ1-3; unclear D gene. Germline CDR1 and CDR2: SGHTA and FQGNSA. This CDR3 region has 13 residues. V lost 6 bases to trimming and J lost 0 bases, with 6 bases between them. The CDR3 DNA reads as TGTGCCAGCAGTCATCCCTCTGGAAACACCATATATTTT. This sequence encodes CASSHPSGNTIYF.

The chain uses TRBV3-1 and TRBJ2-5; no clear D. This CDR3 spans 13 amino acids. V was clipped by 1 base and J by 5 bases, with 8 bases between them. The germline CDR1 and CDR2 sequences are LGHDT and YNNKEL (reference sequence). The CDR3 region has the DNA TGTGCCAGCAGCCAAGGGCAAGGGGAGACCCAGTACTTC. Residues: CASSQGQGETQYF.

This clonotype was seen ten or more times. J is TRBJ2-7 and V is TRBV7-8; tentatively, D is TRBD2 (5 bases). This CDR3 has 14 residues. The V end was cut by 5 bases, the J end by 7 bases, with 18 bases between. CDR1 SGHVS and CDR2 FQNEAQ come from the germline V gene. The CDR3 coding sequence is TGTGCCAGCAGCATAGGACTGACACTGGGGGAGCAGTACTTC. This sequence encodes CASSIGLTLGEQYF.